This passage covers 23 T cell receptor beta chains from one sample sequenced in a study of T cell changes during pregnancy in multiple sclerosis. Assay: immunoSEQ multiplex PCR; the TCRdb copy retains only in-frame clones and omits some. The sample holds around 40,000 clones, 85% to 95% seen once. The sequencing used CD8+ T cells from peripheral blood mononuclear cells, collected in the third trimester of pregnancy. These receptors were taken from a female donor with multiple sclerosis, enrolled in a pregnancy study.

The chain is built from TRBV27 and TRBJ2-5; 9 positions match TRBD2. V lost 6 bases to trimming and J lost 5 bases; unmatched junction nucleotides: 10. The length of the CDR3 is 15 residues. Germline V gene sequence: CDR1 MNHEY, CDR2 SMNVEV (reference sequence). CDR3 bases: TGTGCCAGCAGCCGCACCACCGGACTAGCGGAGACCCAGTACTTC. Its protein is CASSRTTGLAETQYF.

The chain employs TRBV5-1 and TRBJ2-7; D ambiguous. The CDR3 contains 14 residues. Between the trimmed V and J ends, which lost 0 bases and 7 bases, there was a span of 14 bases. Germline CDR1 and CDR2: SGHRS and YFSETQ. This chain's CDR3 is CASSLDWWRSEQYF. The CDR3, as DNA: TGCGCCAGCAGCTTGGACTGGTGGCGGTCGGAGCAGTACTTC.

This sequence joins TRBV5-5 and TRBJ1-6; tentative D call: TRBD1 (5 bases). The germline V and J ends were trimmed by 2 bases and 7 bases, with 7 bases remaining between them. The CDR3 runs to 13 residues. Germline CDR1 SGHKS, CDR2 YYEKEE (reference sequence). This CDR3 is CASSLGVNSPLHF. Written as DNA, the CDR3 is TGTGCCAGCAGCTTAGGGGTGAATTCACCCCTCCACTTT. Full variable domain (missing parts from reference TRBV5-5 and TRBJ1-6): DAGVTQSPTHLIKTRGQQVTLRCSPISGHKSVSWYQQVLGQGPQFIFQYYEKEERGRGNFPDRFSARQFPNYSSELNVNALLLGDSALYLCASSLGVNSPLHFGNGTRLTVT.

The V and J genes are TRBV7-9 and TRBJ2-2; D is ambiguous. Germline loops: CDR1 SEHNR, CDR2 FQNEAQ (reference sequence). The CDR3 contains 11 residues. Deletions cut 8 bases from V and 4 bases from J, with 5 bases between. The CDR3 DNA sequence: TGTGCCAGCCGCGGCACCGGGGAGCTGTTTTTT. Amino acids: CASRGTGELFF.

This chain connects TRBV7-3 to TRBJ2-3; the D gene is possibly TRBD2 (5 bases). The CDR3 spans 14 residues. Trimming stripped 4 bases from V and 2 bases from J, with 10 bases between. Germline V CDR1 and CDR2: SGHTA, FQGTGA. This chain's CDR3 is CASSSGVNTDTQYF. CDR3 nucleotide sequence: TGTGCCAGCAGCTCCGGGGTTAACACAGATACGCAGTATTTT.

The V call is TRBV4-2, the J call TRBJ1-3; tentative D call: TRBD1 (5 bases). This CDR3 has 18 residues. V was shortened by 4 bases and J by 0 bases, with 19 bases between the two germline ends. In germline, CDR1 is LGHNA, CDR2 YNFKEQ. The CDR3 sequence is CASSLYKPGVDSGNTIYF. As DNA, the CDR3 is TGTGCCAGCAGCCTATATAAACCGGGGGTCGACTCTGGAAACACCATATATTTT.

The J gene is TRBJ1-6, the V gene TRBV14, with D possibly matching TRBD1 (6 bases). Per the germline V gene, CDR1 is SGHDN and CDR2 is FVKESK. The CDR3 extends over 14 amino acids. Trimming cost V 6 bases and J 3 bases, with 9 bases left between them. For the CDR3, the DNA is TGTGCCAGCAGTCTGACAGGCTATAATTCACCCCTCCACTTT. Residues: CASSLTGYNSPLHF.

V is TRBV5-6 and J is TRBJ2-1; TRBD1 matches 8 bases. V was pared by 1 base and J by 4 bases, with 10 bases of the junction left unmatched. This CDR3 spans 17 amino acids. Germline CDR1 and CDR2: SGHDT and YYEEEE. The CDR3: CASSLIVDRGGYNEQFF. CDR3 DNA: TGTGCCAGCAGCTTGATTGTCGACAGGGGTGGTTACAATGAGCAGTTCTTC.

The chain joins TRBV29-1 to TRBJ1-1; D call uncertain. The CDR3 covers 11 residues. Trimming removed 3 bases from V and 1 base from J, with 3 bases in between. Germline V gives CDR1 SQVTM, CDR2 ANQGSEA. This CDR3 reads CSVEANTEAFF. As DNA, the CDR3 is TGCAGCGTTGAGGCGAACACTGAAGCTTTCTTT.

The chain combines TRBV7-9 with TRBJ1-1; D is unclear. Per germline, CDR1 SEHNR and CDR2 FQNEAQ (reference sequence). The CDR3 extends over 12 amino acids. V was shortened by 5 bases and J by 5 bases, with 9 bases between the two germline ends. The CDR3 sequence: CASSPPITEAFF. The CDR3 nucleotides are TGTGCCAGCAGCCCGCCTATAACTGAAGCTTTCTTT.

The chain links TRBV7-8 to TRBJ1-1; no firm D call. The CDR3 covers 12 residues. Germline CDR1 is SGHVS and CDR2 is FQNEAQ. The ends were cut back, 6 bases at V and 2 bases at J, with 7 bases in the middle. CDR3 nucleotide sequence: TGTGCCAGCAGTTACATAAACACTGAAGCTTTCTTT. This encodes CASSYINTEAFF. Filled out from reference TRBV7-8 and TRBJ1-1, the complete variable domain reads GAGVSQSPRYKVAKRGQDVALRCDPISGHVSLFWYQQALGQGPEFLTYFQNEAQLDKSGLPSDRFFAERPEGSVSTLKIQRTQQEDSAVYLCASSYINTEAFFGQGTRLTVV.

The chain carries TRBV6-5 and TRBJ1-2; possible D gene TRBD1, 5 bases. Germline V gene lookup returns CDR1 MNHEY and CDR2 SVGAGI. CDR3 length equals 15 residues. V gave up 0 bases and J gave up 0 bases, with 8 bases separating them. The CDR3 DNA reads TGTGCCAGCAGTTACTCAGGGGCGGCTAACTATGGCTACACCTTC. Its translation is CASSYSGAANYGYTF.

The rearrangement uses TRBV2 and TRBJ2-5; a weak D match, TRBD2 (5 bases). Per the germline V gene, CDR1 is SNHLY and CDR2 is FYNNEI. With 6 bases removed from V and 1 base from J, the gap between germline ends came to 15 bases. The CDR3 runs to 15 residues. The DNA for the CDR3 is TGTGCCAGCAGAGACATCTTAAGCGGCCAAGAGACCCAGTACTTC. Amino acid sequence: CASRDILSGQETQYF.

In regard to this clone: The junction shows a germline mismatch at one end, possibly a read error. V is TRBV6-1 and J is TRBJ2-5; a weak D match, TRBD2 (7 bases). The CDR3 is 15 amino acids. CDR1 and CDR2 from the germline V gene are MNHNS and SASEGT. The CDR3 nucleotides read TGTGCCAGCAGTGAAGAGTCGGGGGGACAAGCGACCCAGTACTTC. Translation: CASSEESGGQATQYF.

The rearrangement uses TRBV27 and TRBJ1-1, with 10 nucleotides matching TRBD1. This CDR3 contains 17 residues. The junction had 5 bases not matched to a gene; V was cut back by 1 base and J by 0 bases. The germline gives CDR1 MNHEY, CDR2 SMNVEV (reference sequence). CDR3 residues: CASSLFGTGELNTEAFF. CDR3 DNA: TGTGCCAGCAGTTTATTTGGGACAGGGGAGCTGAACACTGAAGCTTTCTTT.

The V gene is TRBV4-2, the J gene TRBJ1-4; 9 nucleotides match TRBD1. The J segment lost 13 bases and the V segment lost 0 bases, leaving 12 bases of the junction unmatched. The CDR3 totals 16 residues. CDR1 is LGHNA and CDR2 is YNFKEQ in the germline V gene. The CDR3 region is CASSQDYGTGSRGLFF. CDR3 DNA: TGTGCCAGCAGCCAAGATTATGGGACAGGGTCTCGCGGACTGTTTTTT.

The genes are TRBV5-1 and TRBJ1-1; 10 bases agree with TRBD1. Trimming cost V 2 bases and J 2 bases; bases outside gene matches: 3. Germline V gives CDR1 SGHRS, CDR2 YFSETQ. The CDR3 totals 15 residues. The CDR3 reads CASSFGQGENTEAFF. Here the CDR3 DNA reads TGCGCCAGCAGCTTCGGACAGGGGGAAAACACTGAAGCTTTCTTT.

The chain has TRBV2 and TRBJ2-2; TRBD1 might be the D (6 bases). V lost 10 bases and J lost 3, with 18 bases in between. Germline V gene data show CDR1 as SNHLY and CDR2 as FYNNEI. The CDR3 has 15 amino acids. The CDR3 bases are TGTGCCACCGACGCAGGGGAAACGGACACCGGGGAGCTGTTTTTT. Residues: CATDAGETDTGELFF.

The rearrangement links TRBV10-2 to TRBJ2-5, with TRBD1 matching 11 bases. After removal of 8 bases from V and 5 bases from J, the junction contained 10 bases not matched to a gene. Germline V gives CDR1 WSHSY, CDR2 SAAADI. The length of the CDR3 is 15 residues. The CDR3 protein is CASGTAGTGGETQYF. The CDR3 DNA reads TGCGCCAGCGGAACCGCCGGGACAGGGGGTGAGACCCAGTACTTC.

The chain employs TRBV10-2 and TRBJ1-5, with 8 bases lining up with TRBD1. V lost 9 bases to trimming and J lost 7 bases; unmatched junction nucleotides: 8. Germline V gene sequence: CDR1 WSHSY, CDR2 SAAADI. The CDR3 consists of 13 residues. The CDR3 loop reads CASGQGLSQPQHF. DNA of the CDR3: TGCGCCAGTGGACAGGGATTGAGCCAGCCCCAGCATTTT.

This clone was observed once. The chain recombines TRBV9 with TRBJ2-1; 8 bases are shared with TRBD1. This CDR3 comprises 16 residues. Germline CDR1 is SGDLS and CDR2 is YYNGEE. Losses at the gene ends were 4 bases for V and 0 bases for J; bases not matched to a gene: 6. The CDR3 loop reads CASSSSTGGSYNEQFF. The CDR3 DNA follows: TGTGCCAGCAGCTCATCTACAGGGGGCTCCTACAATGAGCAGTTCTTC.

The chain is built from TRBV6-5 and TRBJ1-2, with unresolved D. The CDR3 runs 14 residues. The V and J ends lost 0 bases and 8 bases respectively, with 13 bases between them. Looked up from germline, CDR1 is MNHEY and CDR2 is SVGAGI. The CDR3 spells CASSYSSGPGGYTF. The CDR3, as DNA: TGTGCCAGCAGTTACTCATCCGGCCCAGGAGGCTACACCTTC.

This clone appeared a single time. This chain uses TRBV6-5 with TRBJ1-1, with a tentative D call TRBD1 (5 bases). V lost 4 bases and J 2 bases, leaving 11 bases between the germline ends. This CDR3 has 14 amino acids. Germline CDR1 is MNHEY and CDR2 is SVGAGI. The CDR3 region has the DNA TGTGCCAGCAGTTCCACGGACACAAACACTGAAGCTTTCTTT. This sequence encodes CASSSTDTNTEAFF.